This T cell receptor beta chain is drawn from a study of T cell responses to AZD1222 COVID-19 vaccine (dated by TCRdb to the early 2020s). At the level of the whole study: AZD1222 recipients with second doses at about 4 weeks or about 12 weeks were pooled, because spike-specific TCR depth and breadth did not differ between schedules. A total of just over 230 trial participants underwent TCR sequencing, of whom about 210 received two doses of AZD1222 and 26 received two doses of the MenACWY control vaccine. Trial participants were enrolled into age subgroups of 18-55, 56-69 and 70-plus years, which contained around 140, 26 and 57 TCR-sequenced participants, respectively.

The CDR3 regions of human TCRbeta chains were analyzed by immunosequencing. Turning to the authors' computational methods: Repertoire TCRs were checked for matches against a reference library of SARS-CoV-2-specific TCRs that had been generated using the MIRA antigen-specificity platform. Breadth meant the fraction of unique TCRs that were SARS-CoV-2-associated, whereas depth meant the fraction of total T cells that were SARS-CoV-2-associated. Using the MIRA data, every spike-specific TCR was mapped to the spike region that the TCR reacted to and assigned to either a CD4 or a CD8 class. Log10-transformed breadth and depth values were compared by one-way ANOVA with Sidak's multiple comparisons tests. TCRdb provides this immuneACCESS table in a form limited to in-frame rearrangements. Some clones are lacking; in checked studies, under half of them reflect an unresolved V gene, and why the rest are absent is not known. The V and J calls and clone size are taken from that table; D and trimming were inferred from the DNA. The sample yields about 100,000 clones; 87% were counted once. The top ten constitute about 17% of the sample.

The sample's time point label, decoded: baseline before first vaccination. The vaccinee samples were drawn from two UK trials, COV001 and COV002, one of which was a single-blind randomized controlled phase 2/3 trial testing AZD1222 (ChAdOx1 nCoV-19) in healthy adults. Trial participant PBMC samples were collected at day 0 and day 28 after the second dose for TCRbeta chain sequencing. The sample holds a few counts of this clone. Its specific antigen is unknown. The input lacks base qualities; no much larger clone sits a single base away. V is cut by 2 bases and J by 5 bases, and the space between the germline ends is 7 bases. CDR1 MNHNS and CDR2 SASEGT are derived from the germline V gene. Counted from cysteine to phenylalanine, this CDR3 has 13 amino acids. Just the 39-base CDR3 DNA is kept, in frame starting at base 1. Results and caveats for the whole study, not just this receptor: In the small 56-69-year group, the increase in depth fell short of significance, most likely because of low power. Because no samples from the day 14 peak response were available, repertoires could be characterized only after the peak T cell response. Participants were mostly white British, with more females than males. The authors suggested clonal diversity may have been underestimated. Reportedly, almost half of the unique spike-specific TCRs recognized epitopes lying outside the regions that are mutated in the B.1.351 and B.1.1.7 variants. CD4 TCRs associated with the vaccine covered the entire spike protein, and the dominant responses were in regions 160-218 and 743-854. After two AZD1222 doses, spike-specific TCR breadth and depth were significantly higher than at day 0 and than in MenACWY recipients. Conclusions about previously exposed vaccinees are limited because only a handful of AZD1222 recipients were SARS-CoV-2 seropositive at baseline.

The source is an adult in good health. The chain is encoded by TRBV6-1 joined to TRBJ1-5; no confident D gene assignment can be made. This specimen was peripheral blood, taken on day 0 of AZD1222 vaccination. The CDR3 in this case is CASSEMWDQPQHF. The nucleotide sequence is given as TGTGCCAGCAGTGAAATGTGGGATCAGCCCCAGCATTTT.